Presented here are 5 T cell receptor beta chains from one specimen sequenced in a study of cytomegalovirus exposure and HLA in healthy donors. Assay used: immunoSEQ multiplex PCR; TCRdb lists only in-frame clones, some missing. The sample shows more than 90,000 clones, approximately 88% of them seen only once. The specimen was PBMCs. The receptors shown here come from a man between 18 and 35 years old in good health and CMV-seronegative.

This CDR3 reads CASSELTRSTDTQYF. CDR3 in DNA: TGTGCCAGCAGTGAATTGACACGAAGCACAGATACGCAGTATTTT. The rearrangement uses TRBV6-1 and TRBJ2-3, with D unclear. This CDR3 comprises 15 residues. Germline values: CDR1 MNHNS, CDR2 SASEGT. V was trimmed by 2 bases and J by 0 bases, leaving 9 bases between them.

V usage is TRBV5-1 and J usage is TRBJ1-1, with D unclear. Deletions cut 0 bases from V and 1 base from J, with 7 bases between. Germline CDR1 is SGHRS and CDR2 is YFSETQ. CDR3 length equals 14 residues. In DNA form, the CDR3 reads TGCGCCAGCAGCTTGGACGCAGGGAACACTGAAGCTTTCTTT. Its translation is CASSLDAGNTEAFF.

V usage is TRBV28 and J usage is TRBJ1-5; 9 bases fit TRBD1. Germline values: CDR1 MDHEN, CDR2 SYDVKM. The length of the CDR3 is 16 residues. Trimming cost V 5 bases and J 3 bases; bases outside gene matches: 8. The CDR3 sequence: CASSVGGQGNNQPQHF. The CDR3 DNA reads as TGTGCCAGCAGTGTAGGGGGACAGGGCAACAATCAGCCCCAGCATTTT. The full variable domain, its missing parts supplied by reference TRBV28 and TRBJ1-5, is DVKVTQSSRYLVKRTGEKVFLECVQDMDHENMFWYRQDPGLGLRLIYFSYDVKMKEKGDIPEGYSVSREKKERFSLILESASTNQTSMYLCASSVGGQGNNQPQHFGDGTRLSIL.

V usage is TRBV19 and J usage is TRBJ2-3, with D possibly being TRBD1 (5 bases). Germline CDR1 LNHDA, CDR2 SQIVND (reference sequence). The CDR3 covers 14 residues. V was clipped by 3 bases and J by 2 bases, with 9 bases between them. CDR3: CASSMDTNTDTQYF. The CDR3 coding sequence is TGTGCCAGTAGTATGGACACAAACACAGATACGCAGTATTTT.

CDR3 coding DNA: TGCGCCAGCCGAAACGGGATTAACGAGCAGTACTTC. As protein: CASRNGINEQYF. This chain connects TRBV10-2 to TRBJ2-7; tentative D call: TRBD2 (5 bases). Between the trimmed V and J ends, which lost 8 bases and 5 bases, there was a span of 13 bases. In germline, CDR1 is WSHSY, CDR2 SAAADI. The CDR3 length is 12 residues.